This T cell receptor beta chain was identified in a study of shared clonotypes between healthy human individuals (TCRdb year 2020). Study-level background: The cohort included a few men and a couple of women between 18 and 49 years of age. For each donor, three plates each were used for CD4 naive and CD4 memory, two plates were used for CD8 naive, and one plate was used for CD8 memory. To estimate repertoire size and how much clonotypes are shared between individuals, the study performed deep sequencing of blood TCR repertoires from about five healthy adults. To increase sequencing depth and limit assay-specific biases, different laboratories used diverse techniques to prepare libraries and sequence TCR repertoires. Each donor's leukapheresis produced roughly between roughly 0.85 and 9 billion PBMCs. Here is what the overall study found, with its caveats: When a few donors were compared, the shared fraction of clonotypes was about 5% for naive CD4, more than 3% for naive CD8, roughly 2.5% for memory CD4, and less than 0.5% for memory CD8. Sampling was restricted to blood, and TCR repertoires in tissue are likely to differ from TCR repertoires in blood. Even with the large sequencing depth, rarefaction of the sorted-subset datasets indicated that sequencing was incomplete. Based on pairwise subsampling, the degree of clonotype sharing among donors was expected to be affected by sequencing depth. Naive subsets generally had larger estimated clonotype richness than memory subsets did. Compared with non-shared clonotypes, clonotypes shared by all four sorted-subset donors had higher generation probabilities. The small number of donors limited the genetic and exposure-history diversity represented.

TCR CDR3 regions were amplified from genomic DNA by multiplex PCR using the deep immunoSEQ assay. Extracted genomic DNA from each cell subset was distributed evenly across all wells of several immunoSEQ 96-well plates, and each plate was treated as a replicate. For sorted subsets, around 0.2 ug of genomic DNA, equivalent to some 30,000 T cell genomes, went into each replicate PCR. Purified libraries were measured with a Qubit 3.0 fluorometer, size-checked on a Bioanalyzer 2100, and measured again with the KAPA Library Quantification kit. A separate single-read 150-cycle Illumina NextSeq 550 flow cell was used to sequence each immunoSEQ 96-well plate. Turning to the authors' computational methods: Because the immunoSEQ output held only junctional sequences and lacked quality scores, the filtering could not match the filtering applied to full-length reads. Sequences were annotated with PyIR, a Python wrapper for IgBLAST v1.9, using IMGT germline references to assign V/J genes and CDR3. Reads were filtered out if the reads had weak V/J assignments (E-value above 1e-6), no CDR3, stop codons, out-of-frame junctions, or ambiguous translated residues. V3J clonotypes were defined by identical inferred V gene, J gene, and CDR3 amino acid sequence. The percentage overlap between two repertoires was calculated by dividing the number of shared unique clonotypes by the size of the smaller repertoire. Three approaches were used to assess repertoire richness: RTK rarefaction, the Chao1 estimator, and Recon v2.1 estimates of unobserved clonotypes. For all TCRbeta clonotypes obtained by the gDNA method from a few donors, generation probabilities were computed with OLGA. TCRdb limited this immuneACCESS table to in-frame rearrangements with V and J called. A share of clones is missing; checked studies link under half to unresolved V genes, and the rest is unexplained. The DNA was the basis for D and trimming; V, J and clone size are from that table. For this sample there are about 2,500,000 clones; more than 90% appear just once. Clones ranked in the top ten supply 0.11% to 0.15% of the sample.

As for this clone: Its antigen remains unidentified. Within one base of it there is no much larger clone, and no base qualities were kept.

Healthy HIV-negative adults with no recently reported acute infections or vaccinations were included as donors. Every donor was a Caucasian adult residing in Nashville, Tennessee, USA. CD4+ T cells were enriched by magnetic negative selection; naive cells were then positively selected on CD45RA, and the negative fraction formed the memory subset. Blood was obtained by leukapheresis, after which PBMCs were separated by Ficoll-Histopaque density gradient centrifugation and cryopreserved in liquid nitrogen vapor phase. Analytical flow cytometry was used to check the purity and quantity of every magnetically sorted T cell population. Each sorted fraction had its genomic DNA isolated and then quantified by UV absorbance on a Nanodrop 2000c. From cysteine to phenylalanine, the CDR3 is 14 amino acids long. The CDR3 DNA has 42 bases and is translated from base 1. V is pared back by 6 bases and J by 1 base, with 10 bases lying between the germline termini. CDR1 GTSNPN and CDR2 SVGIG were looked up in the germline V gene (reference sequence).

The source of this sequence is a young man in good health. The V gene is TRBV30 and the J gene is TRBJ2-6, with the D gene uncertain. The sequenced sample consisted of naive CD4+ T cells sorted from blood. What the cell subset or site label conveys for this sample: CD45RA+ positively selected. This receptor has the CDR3 CACNLGSGANVLTF. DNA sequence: TGTGCCTGTAATTTGGGTTCTGGGGCCAACGTCCTGACTTTC.